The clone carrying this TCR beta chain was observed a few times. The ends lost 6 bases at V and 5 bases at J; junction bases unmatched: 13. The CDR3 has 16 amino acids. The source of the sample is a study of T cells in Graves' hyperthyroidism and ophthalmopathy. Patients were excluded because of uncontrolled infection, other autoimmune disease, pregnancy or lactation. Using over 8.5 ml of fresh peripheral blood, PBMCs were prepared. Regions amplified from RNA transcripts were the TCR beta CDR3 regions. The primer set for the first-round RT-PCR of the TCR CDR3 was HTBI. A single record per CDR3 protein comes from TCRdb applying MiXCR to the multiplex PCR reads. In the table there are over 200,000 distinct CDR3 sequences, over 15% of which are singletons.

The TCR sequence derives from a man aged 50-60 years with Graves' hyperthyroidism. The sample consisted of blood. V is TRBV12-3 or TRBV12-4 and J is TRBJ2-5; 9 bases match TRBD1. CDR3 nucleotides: TGTGCCAGCAGCGCCCGAGGGACAGGGAAGAGGGAGACCCAGTACTTC. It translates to CASSARGTGKRETQYF.